A single sample gave rise to the 16 T cell receptor beta chains below, sequenced in a study of long-term antiretroviral therapy in people with HIV. With survey level as its setting, the immunoSEQ assay was v3.0. Sequencing used immunoSEQ multiplex PCR; TCRdb keeps in-frame clones, though not all of them. This sample has over 20,000 clones; around 80% occur once, and the top ten carry 4% to 6%. The starting material was unsorted PBMCs, obtained 0.5 years after starting antiretroviral therapy. The receptors come from a man aged 18 to 30 with HIV.

The chain links TRBV28 to TRBJ1-2; 7 bases fit TRBD1. CDR1 is MDHEN, CDR2 SYDVKM, per germline. Trimming at V came to 5 bases and at J to 4 bases, leaving 10 bases not matched to a gene. This CDR3 is built from 15 residues. CDR3 nucleotides: TGTGCCAGCAGTGCAGTGACAGGGCCCTCCTATGGCTACACCTTC. The encoded protein is CASSAVTGPSYGYTF.

The rearrangement joins TRBV7-9 to TRBJ1-3, with a weak D call TRBD1 (5 bases). Germline V CDR1 and CDR2: SEHNR, FQNEAQ (reference sequence). CDR3 length: 16 amino acids. The V end was cut by 5 bases, the J end by 0 bases, with 14 bases between. In nucleotides, the CDR3 is TGTGCCAGCAGCCCCCGGGGCATCCGCTCTGGAAACACCATATATTTT. It codes for CASSPRGIRSGNTIYF.

V gene TRBV28 combines with J gene TRBJ2-3, with 8 bases that match TRBD2. Germline V CDR1 and CDR2: MDHEN, SYDVKM. The CDR3 has 16 amino acids. J lost 4 bases, V lost 4 bases, and 10 bases had no gene match. The CDR3 sequence is CASSSRRERESDTQYF. Written as DNA, the CDR3 is TGTGCCAGCAGTTCGCGCAGGGAGCGGGAGTCAGATACGCAGTATTTT. Using reference TRBV28 and TRBJ2-3 for the parts outside the CDR3, the full variable domain is DVKVTQSSRYLVKRTGEKVFLECVQDMDHENMFWYRQDPGLGLRLIYFSYDVKMKEKGDIPEGYSVSREKKERFSLILESASTNQTSMYLCASSSRRERESDTQYFGPGTRLTVL.

This sequence joins TRBV28 and TRBJ1-1; weak D call: TRBD1 (6 bases). This CDR3 region has 13 residues. V dropped 7 bases and J dropped 1 base, with 10 bases sitting between them. CDR1 and CDR2 (germline): MDHEN, SYDVKM. CDR3 amino acids: CASNPDRNTEAFF. The CDR3 DNA sequence: TGTGCCAGCAATCCGGACAGGAACACTGAAGCTTTCTTT.

There are a few counts of this clone. The CDR3 region has the DNA TGTGCCAGCAGTTTCAGGGGGCGCAAGGCCGGGGAGCTGTTTTTT. Translated, it gives CASSFRGRKAGELFF. The chain uses TRBV28 and TRBJ2-2, with TRBD1 matching 8 bases. There are 15 residues in the CDR3. Trimming at V came to 3 bases and at J to 6 bases, leaving 6 bases not matched to a gene. Germline CDR1 is MDHEN and CDR2 is SYDVKM.

The chain carries TRBV6-6 and TRBJ2-7, with 7 nucleotides matching TRBD1. In germline, CDR1 is MNHNY, CDR2 SVGAGI (reference sequence). This CDR3 has 13 amino acids. The J segment lost 3 bases and the V segment lost 2 bases, leaving 1 base of the junction unmatched. The CDR3 reads CASSYDRVYEQYF. The CDR3 bases are TGTGCCAGCAGTTACGACAGGGTCTACGAGCAGTACTTC.

This chain uses TRBV11-2 with TRBJ2-1; D is perhaps TRBD2 (6 bases). V was trimmed by 5 bases and J by 8 bases, leaving 22 bases between them. This CDR3 has 16 amino acids. Germline V lookup: CDR1 SGHAT, CDR2 FQNNGV. The CDR3 sequence is CASSDPAQQPGDEQFF. CDR3 in DNA: TGTGCCAGCAGCGATCCTGCGCAACAACCGGGGGATGAGCAGTTCTTC.

This chain links TRBV7-9 with TRBJ1-1, with a weak D call TRBD1 (6 bases). CDR1 is SEHNR and CDR2 is FQNEAQ in the germline V gene (reference sequence). This CDR3 is built from 15 residues. The ends were cut back, 5 bases at V and 1 base at J, with 14 bases in the middle. The CDR3 region has the DNA TGTGCCAGCAGCCCCCGGACAGACCCGAACACTGAAGCTTTCTTT. It encodes CASSPRTDPNTEAFF. The full variable domain, rest sourced from reference TRBV7-9 and TRBJ1-1, is DTGVSQNPRHKITKRGQNVTFRCDPISEHNRLYWYRQTLGQGPEFLTYFQNEAQLEKSRLLSDRFSAERPKGSFSTLEIQRTEQGDSAMYLCASSPRTDPNTEAFFGQGTRLTVV.

V usage is TRBV7-9 and J usage is TRBJ2-5, with TRBD2 identical over 7 bases. Germline-derived CDR1 and CDR2 are SEHNR and FQNEAQ (reference sequence). The CDR3 extends over 15 amino acids. Trimming took 4 bases from V and 2 from J; bases not matched to a gene: 7. In nucleotides, the CDR3 is TGTGCCAGCAGCTATTATGTCGGGGGGCAAGAGACCCAGTACTTC. It codes for CASSYYVGGQETQYF.

This rearrangement joins TRBV4-3 to TRBJ1-5, with D perhaps TRBD1 (5 bases). CDR3 length: 15 amino acids. Germline V gives CDR1 LGHNA, CDR2 YSLEER. V was clipped by 4 bases and J by 6 bases, with 16 bases between them. The CDR3 coding sequence is TGCGCCAGCAGCCTAATGTGGGGGTCCGGTCAGCCCCAGCATTTT. Its translation: CASSLMWGSGQPQHF.

This chain joins TRBV19 and TRBJ1-5; D is unresolved. Trimming took 6 bases from V and 7 from J, leaving 10 bases between them. Germline V gives CDR1 LNHDA, CDR2 SQIVND (reference sequence). The CDR3 sequence is 12 residues long. CDR3 protein: CASRLPPQPQHF. Written as DNA, the CDR3 is TGTGCCAGTAGGCTTCCTCCCCAGCCCCAGCATTTT. The full variable domain, its missing parts supplied by reference TRBV19 and TRBJ1-5, is DGGITQSPKYLFRKEGQNVTLSCEQNLNHDAMYWYRQDPGQGLRLIYYSQIVNDFQKGDIAEGYSVSREKKESFPLTVTSAQKNPTAFYLCASRLPPQPQHFGDGTRLSIL.

This chain connects TRBV6-5 to TRBJ1-1; D is perhaps TRBD1 (6 bases). Germline CDR1 MNHEY, CDR2 SVGAGI. The CDR3 contains 13 residues. Trimming took off 5 bases at V and 5 bases at J, with 12 bases between the two ends. Here the CDR3 DNA reads TGTGCCAGCAGTGTATCCCAGGGGACTGAAGCTTTCTTT. It encodes CASSVSQGTEAFF.

The chain links TRBV10-3 to TRBJ1-5; TRBD1 aligns across 9 bases. The CDR3 has 14 amino acids. CDR1 and CDR2 (germline): ENHRY, SYGVKD. Trimming removed 5 bases from V and 5 bases from J; junction bases left unmatched: 4. Here the CDR3 DNA reads TGTGCCATCAGTCCGGGACAGGGAGATCAGCCCCAGCATTTT. Protein product: CAISPGQGDQPQHF.

The chain combines TRBV19 with TRBJ2-7; D is uncertain. CDR1 LNHDA and CDR2 SQIVND come from the germline V gene (reference sequence). The CDR3 loop spans 11 amino acids. V was cut by 9 bases and J by 6 bases, with 12 bases left in between. The CDR3 protein is CARDRTSEQYF. CDR3 DNA: TGTGCCAGAGATCGGACGTCCGAGCAGTACTTC.

The chain has TRBV7-9 and TRBJ2-1, with D perhaps TRBD2 (6 bases). V was cut by 2 bases and J by 7 bases, with 12 bases left in between. Per the germline V gene, CDR1 is SEHNR and CDR2 is FQNEAQ (reference sequence). This CDR3 contains 14 residues. The CDR3 protein is CASSLSGGVNEQFF. As DNA, the CDR3 is TGTGCCAGCAGCTTATCCGGGGGTGTTAATGAGCAGTTCTTC.

The CDR3 region is CAWSVQVDTEAFF. CDR3 bases: TGTGCCTGGAGTGTACAGGTGGACACTGAAGCTTTCTTT. The V and J genes are TRBV30 and TRBJ1-1, with D perhaps matching TRBD1 (5 bases). Trimming left V 0 bases short and J 3 bases short, with 8 bases between. CDR1 and CDR2 from the germline V gene are GTSNPN and SVGIG (reference sequence). The CDR3 length is 13 residues. Using reference TRBV30 and TRBJ1-1 for the parts outside the CDR3, the full variable domain is SQTIHQWPATLVQPVGSPLSLECTVEGTSNPNLYWYRQAAGRGLQLLFYSVGIGQISSEVPQNLSASRPQDRQFILSSKKLLLSDSGFYLCAWSVQVDTEAFFGQGTRLTVV.